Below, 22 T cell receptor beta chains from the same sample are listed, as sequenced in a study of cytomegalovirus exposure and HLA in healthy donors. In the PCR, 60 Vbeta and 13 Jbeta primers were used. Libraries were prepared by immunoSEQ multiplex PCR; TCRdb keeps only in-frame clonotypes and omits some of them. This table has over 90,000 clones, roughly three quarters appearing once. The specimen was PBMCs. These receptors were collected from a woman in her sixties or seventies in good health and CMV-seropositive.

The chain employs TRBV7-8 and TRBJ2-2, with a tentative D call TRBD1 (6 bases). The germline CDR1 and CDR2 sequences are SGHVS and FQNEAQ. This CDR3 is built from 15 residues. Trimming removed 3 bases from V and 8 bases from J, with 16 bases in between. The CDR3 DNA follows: TGTGCCAGCAGCTTGGACAGTGGGGTAACGGGGGAGCTGTTTTTT. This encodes CASSLDSGVTGELFF.

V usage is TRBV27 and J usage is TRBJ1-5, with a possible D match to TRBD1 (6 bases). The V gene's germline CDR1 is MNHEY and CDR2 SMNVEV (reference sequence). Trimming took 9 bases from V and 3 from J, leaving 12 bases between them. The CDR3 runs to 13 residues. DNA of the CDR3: TGTGCCAGTGCCACAGGGAACAATCAGCCCCAGCATTTT. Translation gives CASATGNNQPQHF.

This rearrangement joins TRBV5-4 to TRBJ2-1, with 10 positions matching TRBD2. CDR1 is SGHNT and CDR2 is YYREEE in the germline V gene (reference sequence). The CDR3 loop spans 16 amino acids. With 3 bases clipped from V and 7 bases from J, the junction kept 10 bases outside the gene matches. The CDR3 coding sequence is TGTGCCAGCAGCTCACCAGCGGGAGGGCGGAGAAATGAGCAGTTCTTC. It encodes CASSSPAGGRRNEQFF.

The CDR3, as DNA: TGTGCCAGCAGCGGAAAGACTAGCGGTAGCACAGATACGCAGTATTTT. Residues: CASSGKTSGSTDTQYF. The rearrangement links TRBV9 to TRBJ2-3; 9 nucleotides align to TRBD2. Germline V gene data show CDR1 as SGDLS and CDR2 as YYNGEE. This CDR3 has 16 residues. With V trimmed by 3 bases and J by 0 bases, 5 bases remained unmatched.

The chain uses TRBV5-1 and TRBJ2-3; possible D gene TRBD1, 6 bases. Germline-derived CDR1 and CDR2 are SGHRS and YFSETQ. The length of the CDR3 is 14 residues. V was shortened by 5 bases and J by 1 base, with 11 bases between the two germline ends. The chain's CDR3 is CASRPGQRTDTQYF. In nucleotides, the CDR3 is TGCGCCAGCAGGCCGGGACAACGCACAGATACGCAGTATTTT.

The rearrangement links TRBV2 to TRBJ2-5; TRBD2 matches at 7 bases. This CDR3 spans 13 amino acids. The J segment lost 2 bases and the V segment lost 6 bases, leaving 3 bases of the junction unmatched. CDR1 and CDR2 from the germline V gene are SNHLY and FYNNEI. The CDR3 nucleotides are TGTGCCAGCAGCCGGGACTATCAAGAGACCCAGTACTTC. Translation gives CASSRDYQETQYF.

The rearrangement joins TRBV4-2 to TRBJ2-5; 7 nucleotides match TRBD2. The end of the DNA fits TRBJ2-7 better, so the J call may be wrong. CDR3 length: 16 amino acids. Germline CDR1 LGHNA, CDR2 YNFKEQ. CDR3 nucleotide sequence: TGTGCCAGCAGCCCCCGTTCGGGGACTACTACCTACGAGCAGTACTTC. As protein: CASSPRSGTTTYEQYF.

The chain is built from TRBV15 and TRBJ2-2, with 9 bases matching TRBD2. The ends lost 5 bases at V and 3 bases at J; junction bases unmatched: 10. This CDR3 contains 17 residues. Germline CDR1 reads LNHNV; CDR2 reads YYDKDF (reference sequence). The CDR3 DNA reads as TGTGCCACCAGCGAGGGGGGGGGACTAGCCGACACCGGGGAGCTGTTTTTT. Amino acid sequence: CATSEGGGLADTGELFF.

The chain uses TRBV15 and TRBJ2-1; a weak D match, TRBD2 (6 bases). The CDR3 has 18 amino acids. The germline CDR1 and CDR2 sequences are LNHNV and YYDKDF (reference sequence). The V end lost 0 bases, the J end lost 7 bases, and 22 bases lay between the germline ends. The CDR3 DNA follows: TGTGCCACCAGCAGAGACCAACTATTTAGGAGGGCCGGGAATGAGCAGTTCTTC. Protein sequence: CATSRDQLFRRAGNEQFF.

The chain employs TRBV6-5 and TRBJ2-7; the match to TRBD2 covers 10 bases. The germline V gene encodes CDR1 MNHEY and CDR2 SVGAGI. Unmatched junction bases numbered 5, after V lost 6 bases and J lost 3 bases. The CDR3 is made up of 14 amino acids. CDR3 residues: CASSRLAGDYEQYF. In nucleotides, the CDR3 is TGTGCCAGCAGCAGGCTAGCGGGGGACTACGAGCAGTACTTC.

CDR3 sequence reads: CASSLDTRGDTQYF. CDR3 nucleotides: TGTGCCAGCAGCTTAGATACCCGGGGGGATACGCAGTATTTT. This chain joins TRBV7-6 and TRBJ2-3; tentative D call: TRBD2 (6 bases). The length of the CDR3 is 14 residues. Germline values: CDR1 SGHVS, CDR2 FNYEAQ. V was pared by 1 base and J by 6 bases, with 11 bases between.

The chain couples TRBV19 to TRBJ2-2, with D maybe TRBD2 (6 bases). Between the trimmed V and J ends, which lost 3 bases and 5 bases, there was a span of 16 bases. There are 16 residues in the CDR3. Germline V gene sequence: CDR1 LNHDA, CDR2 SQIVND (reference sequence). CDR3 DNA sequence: TGTGCCAGTAGTATTATACGGGAGCGAGGGACCGGGGAGCTGTTTTTT. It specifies CASSIIRERGTGELFF.

CDR3 region: CASSQTSSGNTIYF. The CDR3 DNA follows: TGTGCCAGCAGCCAGACTAGCTCTGGAAACACCATATATTTT. J is TRBJ1-3 and V is TRBV9, with D unclear. CDR1 and CDR2 from the germline V gene are SGDLS and YYNGEE. This CDR3 is built from 14 residues. V gave up 4 bases and J gave up 0 bases, with 8 bases separating them.

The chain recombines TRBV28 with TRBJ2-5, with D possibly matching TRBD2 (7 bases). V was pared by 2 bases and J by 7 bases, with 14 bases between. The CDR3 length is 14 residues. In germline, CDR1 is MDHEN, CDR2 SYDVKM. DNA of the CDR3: TGTGCCAGCAGTTTAGGGGGAGGGGGGCGGACCCAGTACTTC. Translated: CASSLGGGGRTQYF.

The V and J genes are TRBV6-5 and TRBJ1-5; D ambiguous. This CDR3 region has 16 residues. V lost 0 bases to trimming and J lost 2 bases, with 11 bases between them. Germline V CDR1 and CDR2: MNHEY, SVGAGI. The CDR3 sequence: CASSYSASLGNQPQHF. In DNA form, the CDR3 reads TGTGCCAGCAGTTACTCGGCATCCTTGGGCAATCAGCCCCAGCATTTT.

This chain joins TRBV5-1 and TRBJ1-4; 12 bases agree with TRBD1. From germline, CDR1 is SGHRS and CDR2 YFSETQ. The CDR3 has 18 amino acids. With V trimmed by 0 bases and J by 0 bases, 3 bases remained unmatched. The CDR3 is CASSLEGTGGSTNEKLFF. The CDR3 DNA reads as TGCGCCAGCAGCTTGGAGGGGACAGGGGGCTCAACTAATGAAAAACTGTTTTTT.

The CDR3 protein is CASSRTGKNYGYTF. DNA for the CDR3: TGTGCCAGCAGCCGGACAGGGAAAAACTATGGCTACACCTTC. The V call is TRBV6-5, the J call TRBJ1-2; 8 bases are a match to TRBD1. Germline CDR1 is MNHEY and CDR2 is SVGAGI. With V trimmed by 6 bases and J by 2 bases, 5 bases remained unmatched. The length of the CDR3 is 14 residues.

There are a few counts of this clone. As DNA, the CDR3 is TGTGCCAGCAGCCGGGACAACAATCAGCCCCAGCATTTT. It codes for CASSRDNNQPQHF. V usage is TRBV4-2 and J usage is TRBJ1-5, with TRBD1 as a possible D gene (6 bases). This CDR3 is 13 amino acids long. V lost 4 bases, J lost 3 bases, and 7 bases lay in between. Per germline, CDR1 LGHNA and CDR2 YNFKEQ.

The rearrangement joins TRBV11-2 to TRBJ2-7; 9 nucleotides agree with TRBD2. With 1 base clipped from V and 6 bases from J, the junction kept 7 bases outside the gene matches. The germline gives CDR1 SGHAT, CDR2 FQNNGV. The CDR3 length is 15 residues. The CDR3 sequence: CASSLGREGLSEQYF. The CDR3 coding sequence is TGTGCCAGCAGCTTAGGGCGGGAGGGCCTCTCCGAGCAGTACTTC.

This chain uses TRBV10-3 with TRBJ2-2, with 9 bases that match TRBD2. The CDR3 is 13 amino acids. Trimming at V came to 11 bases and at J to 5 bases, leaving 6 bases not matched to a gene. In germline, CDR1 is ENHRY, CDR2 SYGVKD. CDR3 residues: CAAGTSSTGELFF. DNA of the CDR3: TGTGCCGCCGGGACTAGCAGTACCGGGGAGCTGTTTTTT.

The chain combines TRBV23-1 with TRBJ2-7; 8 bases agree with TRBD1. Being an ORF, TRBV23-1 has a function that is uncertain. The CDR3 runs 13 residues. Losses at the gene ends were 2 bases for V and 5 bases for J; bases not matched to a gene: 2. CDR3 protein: CASSQQGADEQYF. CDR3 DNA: TGCGCCAGCAGTCAACAGGGGGCGGACGAGCAGTACTTC.

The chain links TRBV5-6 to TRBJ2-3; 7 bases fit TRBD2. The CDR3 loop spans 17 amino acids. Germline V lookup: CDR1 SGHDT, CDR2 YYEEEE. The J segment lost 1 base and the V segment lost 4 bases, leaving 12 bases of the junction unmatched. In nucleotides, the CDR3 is TGTGCCAGCAGCCCTCCCTGGGGGGGACGGGGCACAGATACGCAGTATTTT. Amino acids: CASSPPWGGRGTDTQYF.